This T cell receptor beta chain was documented in a study of blood T cell repertoires in COVID-19. The wider study: Samples came from the United States, Italy and Spain, spanning acute and convalescent COVID-19. Nucleic acid was either cDNA or gDNA, and it came from T cells, B-cell-depleted T cells, or PBMCs.

In the study's own analysis: For nucleated cells, counts were estimated from reference gene primer amplification. Sequencing used immunoSEQ multiplex PCR; TCRdb keeps in-frame clones, though not all of them. V and J calls and clone size follow that table, whereas D and trimming were derived from the DNA. The data show 45,000 to 55,000 clones, roughly 91% seen once. The V and J ends lost 10 bases and 5 bases respectively, with 17 bases between them. CDR1 and CDR2 (germline): WNHNN, SYGVQD (reference sequence). There are 13 residues in the CDR3. Sequencing was done on a sample of peripheral blood. The sequence came from a human donor in a cohort sampled during active COVID-19. J is TRBJ1-1 and V is TRBV10-1; perhaps TRBD1 as D (5 bases). This chain's CDR3 is CATQQVLGTEAFF. DNA of the CDR3: TGCGCCACCCAACAGGTCTTGGGAACTGAAGCTTTCTTT.